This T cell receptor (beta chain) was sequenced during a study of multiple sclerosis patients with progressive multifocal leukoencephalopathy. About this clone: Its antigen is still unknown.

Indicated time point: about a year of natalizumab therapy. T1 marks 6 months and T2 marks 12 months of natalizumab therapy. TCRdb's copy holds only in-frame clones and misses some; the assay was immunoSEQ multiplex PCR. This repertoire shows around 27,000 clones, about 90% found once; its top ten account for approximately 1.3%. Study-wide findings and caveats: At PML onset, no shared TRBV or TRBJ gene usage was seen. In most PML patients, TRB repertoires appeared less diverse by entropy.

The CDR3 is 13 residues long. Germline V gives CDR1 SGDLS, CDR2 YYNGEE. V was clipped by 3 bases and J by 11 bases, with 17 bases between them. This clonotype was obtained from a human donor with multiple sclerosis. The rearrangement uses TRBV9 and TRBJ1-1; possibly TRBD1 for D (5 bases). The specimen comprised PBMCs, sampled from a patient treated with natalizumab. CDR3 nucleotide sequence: TGTGCCAGCAGCGCAAATCCGGGGCCTGGGGCTTTCTTT. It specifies CASSANPGPGAFF.